Shown below are 5 T cell receptor beta chains from a single sample sequenced in a study of graft-versus-host responses after intestinal transplantation (dated by TCRdb to the early 2020s). The library was obtained by the immunoSEQ multiplex PCR assay. Imported from immuneACCESS, the table was reduced by TCRdb to in-frame sequences with V and J called. These copies leave out some clones; in studies compared against another copy, an unresolved V gene accounts for under half, and the cause of the remainder is not known. The sample contains roughly 40,000 clones, roughly 86% of them found a single time. The ten largest clones add up to 7.1% of the sample. This sample comprised PBMCs, obtained less than 280 days after transplant. The receptors come from a human patient who received an intestinal transplant, so some T cells may come from the graft donor.

The gene calls are TRBV5-4 and TRBJ1-2; TRBD1 agrees at 8 bases. The CDR3 consists of 16 residues. The germline V gene encodes CDR1 SGHNT and CDR2 YYREEE (reference sequence). Germline trimming cut 0 bases from V and 5 bases from J; bases unmatched to any gene: 9. CDR3 in amino acids: CASSLAGQGGRYGYTF. As DNA, the CDR3 is TGTGCCAGCAGCTTGGCAGGACAGGGAGGACGGTATGGCTACACCTTC.

This clone has only one observation. V and J are TRBV18 and TRBJ1-5; the match to TRBD1 covers 8 bases. This CDR3 region has 14 residues. V was clipped by 5 bases and J by 7 bases; unmatched bases: 7. The germline V gene encodes CDR1 KGHSH and CDR2 LQKENI. This CDR3 is CASSETGEGQPQHF. The DNA for the CDR3 is TGTGCCAGCTCAGAGACAGGGGAAGGACAGCCCCAGCATTTT.

This sequence joins TRBV6-5 and TRBJ1-1; possible D gene TRBD1, 5 bases. The CDR3 sequence is 13 residues long. V lost 4 bases and J 3 bases, leaving 9 bases between the germline ends. CDR1 MNHEY and CDR2 SVGAGI come from the germline V gene. CDR3 sequence reads: CASSSGRHTEAFF. Written as DNA, the CDR3 is TGTGCCAGCAGTTCGGGACGGCACACTGAAGCTTTCTTT.

This clone came up once. The chain uses TRBV7-2 and TRBJ1-3; D uncertain. The germline V and J ends were trimmed by 0 bases and 6 bases, with 6 bases remaining between them. CDR3 size: 13 residues. Germline V gene lookup returns CDR1 SGHTA and CDR2 FQGNSA. CDR3 loop: CASSLARVNTIYF. CDR3 bases: TGTGCCAGCAGCTTAGCCCGGGTAAACACCATATATTTT.

V gene TRBV19 combines with J gene TRBJ1-1; D gene uncertain. V lost 6 bases and J lost 0, with 8 bases in between. Looked up from germline, CDR1 is LNHDA and CDR2 is SQIVND (reference sequence). The CDR3 is made up of 13 amino acids. The CDR3 DNA is TGTGCCAGTAGCCTGAACTTGAACACTGAAGCTTTCTTT. Protein: CASSLNLNTEAFF.